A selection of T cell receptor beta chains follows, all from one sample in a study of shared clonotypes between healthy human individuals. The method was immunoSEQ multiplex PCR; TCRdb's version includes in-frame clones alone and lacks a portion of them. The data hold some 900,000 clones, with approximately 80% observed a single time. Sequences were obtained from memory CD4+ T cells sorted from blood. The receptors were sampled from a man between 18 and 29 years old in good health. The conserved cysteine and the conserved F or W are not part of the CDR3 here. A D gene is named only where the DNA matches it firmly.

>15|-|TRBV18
ASSPGGLELANYGYT
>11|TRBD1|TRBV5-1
ASSSGDSGGAF
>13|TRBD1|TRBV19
ASTPRAGGHDTQY
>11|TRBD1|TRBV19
ATTGGMNTEAF
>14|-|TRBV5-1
ASSLETPASGNTIY
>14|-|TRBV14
ASSQQMMGGLETQY
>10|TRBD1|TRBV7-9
ASSWDRAEAF
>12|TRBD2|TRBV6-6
ASKEREAVWEQF
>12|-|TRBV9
ASSVLRDPEKLF
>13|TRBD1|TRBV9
ASSATGTGSGEQY